These 8 T cell receptor beta chains were sequenced from one sample in a study of shared clonotypes between healthy human individuals. Naive CD8 cells, CD45RO-negative and positively selected for CCR7, excluded terminally differentiated effector memory CD45RA+ cells. Repertoires were generated with immunoSEQ multiplex PCR, while TCRdb's copy carries only in-frame clones and drops some. The sample lists millions of clones, about 95% occurring once. Sequencing used naive CD8+ T cells sorted from blood. These receptors were collected from a man younger than 30 in good health.

The V gene is TRBV9, the J gene TRBJ2-3; 9 bases match TRBD1. CDR1 and CDR2 from the germline V gene are SGDLS and YYNGEE. CDR3 length equals 18 residues. The V segment lost 3 bases and the J segment 2 bases; nucleotides outside the gene matches: 13. For the CDR3, the DNA is TGTGCCAGCAGCGGTTGGACAGGGGAGGGGAGTTTCACAGATACGCAGTATTTT. Translated, it gives CASSGWTGEGSFTDTQYF.

The chain joins TRBV27 to TRBJ2-2, with 7 bases lining up with TRBD1. This CDR3 comprises 19 residues. Germline V gene lookup returns CDR1 MNHEY and CDR2 SMNVEV (reference sequence). V lost 3 bases, J lost 4 bases, and 17 bases stayed unmatched. CDR3 bases: TGTGCCAGCAGTTTCAATTTGGCGGACAGGATCTTACCCACCGGGGAGCTGTTTTTT. Residues: CASSFNLADRILPTGELFF.

The V gene is TRBV4-1, the J gene TRBJ2-1; 8 bases match TRBD2. Germline-derived CDR1 and CDR2 are MGHRA and YSYEKL. The CDR3 is 17 amino acids. V lost 0 bases to trimming and J lost 4 bases; unmatched junction nucleotides: 8. The CDR3 here is CASSQDKSGRGYNEQFF. CDR3 DNA sequence: TGCGCCAGCAGCCAAGATAAAAGCGGGAGAGGGTACAATGAGCAGTTCTTC.

The rearrangement links TRBV7-6 to TRBJ1-6; TRBD1 matches at 7 bases. The V gene end was trimmed by 5 bases and the J gene end by 3 bases; junction bases not matched to a gene: 1. The CDR3 is 14 residues long. Germline V gene sequence: CDR1 SGHVS, CDR2 FNYEAQ. CDR3 DNA: TGTGCCAGCAGCGACAGGGACTATAATTCACCCCTCCACTTT. Protein sequence: CASSDRDYNSPLHF.

This chain links TRBV21-1 with TRBJ2-5. TRBV21-1 corresponds to a pseudogene. The CDR3 is 14 amino acids. CDR3 protein: CASSEGGIEETQYF. The CDR3 DNA sequence: TGTGCCAGCAGCGAGGGGGGAATCGAAGAGACCCAGTACTTC.

The genes are TRBV13 and TRBJ2-7; perhaps D is TRBD1 or TRBD2 (5 bases each). The CDR3 is 15 amino acids. Deletions cut 5 bases from V and 2 bases from J, with 16 bases between. Germline values: CDR1 PRHDT, CDR2 FYEKMQ (reference sequence). The CDR3 spells CASSHGTSSPYEQYF. CDR3 nucleotide sequence: TGTGCCAGCAGCCACGGGACCTCTTCTCCCTACGAGCAGTACTTC.

This sequence joins TRBV7-9 and TRBJ2-2; 9 bases are a match to TRBD1. This CDR3 has 16 amino acids. The germline gives CDR1 SEHNR, CDR2 FQNEAQ (reference sequence). J was trimmed by 7 bases and V by 6 bases; bases with no gene match: 12. Written as DNA, the CDR3 is TGTGCCAGCAGACAAAGGACAGGGGAGGCAAGCGGGGAGCTGTTTTTT. This sequence encodes CASRQRTGEASGELFF. Drawing the rest from reference TRBV7-9 and TRBJ2-2, the complete variable domain is DTGVSQNPRHKITKRGQNVTFRCDPISEHNRLYWYRQTLGQGPEFLTYFQNEAQLEKSRLLSDRFSAERPKGSFSTLEIQRTEQGDSAMYLCASRQRTGEASGELFFGEGSRLTVL.

The V and J genes are TRBV7-2 and TRBJ1-1; D is possibly TRBD1 (5 bases). This CDR3 is built from 17 residues. The germline V and J ends were trimmed by 1 base and 0 bases, with 15 bases remaining between them. The germline gives CDR1 SGHTA, CDR2 FQGNSA. The CDR3 DNA reads TGTGCCAGCAGCTTAGGTCTAGGGGAGGGTGTGAACACTGAAGCTTTCTTT. It translates to CASSLGLGEGVNTEAFF.